These T cell receptor beta chains were read from a single sample in a study of T-cell reconstitution after alpha-beta-depleted transplantation in children. MiXCR, applied by TCRdb to the PCR reads, yields one record per CDR3 protein. Of fewer than 250,000 distinct CDR3 sequences listed, approximately 15% are singletons. Sequences were derived from PBMCs, mostly from graft donor cells, sampled 360 days after TCRalphabeta/CD19-depleted stem cell transplant. Receptors were obtained from a male patient between 2 and 15 years old who had a stem cell transplant for acute lymphoblastic leukemia, so the T cells may come from the graft donor. The CDR3 runs from the conserved cysteine through the conserved F or W. The order of the fields is V gene, J gene, CDR3 protein.

V: TRBV5-1
J: TRBJ1-2
CDR3: CASSQDRGEETF

V: TRBV12-3/TRBV12-4
J: TRBJ1-1
CDR3: CASSLAPGGLNTEAFF

V: TRBV6-1
J: TRBJ1-1
CDR3: CASIHSRQGGTEAFF

V: TRBV7-7
J: TRBJ2-5
CDR3: CASSSLQGAWETQYF

V: TRBV7-9
J: TRBJ2-5
CDR3: CASSSVGPEEETQYF

V: TRBV12-3/TRBV12-4
J: TRBJ1-1
CDR3: CASNPLGRTEAFF

V: TRBV20-1
J: TRBJ2-3
CDR3: CSAMAGRTDTQYF

V: TRBV24-1
J: TRBJ1-1
CDR3: CATSGTGGGTEAFF

V: TRBV29-1
J: TRBJ2-3
CDR3: CSVEDRLAGGPGTDTQYF

V: TRBV3-1
J: TRBJ2-3
CDR3: CASSSNQGSADTQYF

V: TRBV3-1
J: TRBJ2-2
CDR3: CASSGRAGGLKGELFF

V: TRBV29-1
J: TRBJ1-2
CDR3: CSVEIAGEPYYGYTF

V: TRBV28
J: TRBJ1-2
CDR3: CASSTGTSYGYTF

V: TRBV5-1
J: TRBJ2-7
CDR3: CASSLTGVYEQYF

V: TRBV3-1
J: TRBJ2-5
CDR3: CASSQGIAGPSEETQYF

V: TRBV15
J: TRBJ1-5
CDR3: CATSRDDLGRLSNQPQHF

V: TRBV7-2
J: TRBJ1-1
CDR3: CASRPTALALRNTEAFF

V: TRBV4-1
J: TRBJ1-3
CDR3: CASSQDLGARKRTGNTIYF

V: TRBV14
J: TRBJ2-5
CDR3: CASRPGLASQETQYF

V: TRBV7-2
J: TRBJ2-7
CDR3: CASSSHMDYSYEQYF

V: TRBV7-2
J: TRBJ2-3
CDR3: CASSLQGTYTDTQYF

V: TRBV11-2
J: TRBJ2-1
CDR3: CASSFVGAYNEQFF

V: TRBV11-2
J: TRBJ1-1
CDR3: CASSPSPGRSTEAFF

V: TRBV6-1
J: TRBJ2-5
CDR3: CASAPGGAETQYF

V: TRBV12-3/TRBV12-4
J: TRBJ2-1
CDR3: CASSLTGVNEQFF

V: TRBV29-1
J: TRBJ2-2
CDR3: CSVESYGADDTGELFF

V: TRBV7-2
J: TRBJ2-6
CDR3: CASSLAGTGGRTSGANVLTF

V: TRBV12-3/TRBV12-4
J: TRBJ1-1
CDR3: CASSFAGSKFGTEAFF

V: TRBV11-2
J: TRBJ2-2
CDR3: CASSGDGGTSLFF

V: TRBV12-3/TRBV12-4
J: TRBJ1-4
CDR3: CASSFSGIRGREEKLFF

V: TRBV18
J: TRBJ2-7
CDR3: CASSPIYRDRESSYEQYF

V: TRBV12-3/TRBV12-4
J: TRBJ2-7
CDR3: CASSFGTGEQYF

V: TRBV12-3/TRBV12-4
J: TRBJ1-5
CDR3: CASSLRTGRYQPQHF

V: TRBV20-1
J: TRBJ2-1
CDR3: CSAPLHHAGSGSRNEQFF

V: TRBV18
J: TRBJ1-5
CDR3: CASSPGQSSNQPQHF

V: TRBV5-6
J: TRBJ1-1
CDR3: CASGKTGLNTEAFF

V: TRBV5-5
J: TRBJ1-6
CDR3: CASSLGGQGAFHSPLHF

V: TRBV5-1
J: TRBJ2-5
CDR3: CASSLGTGGAETQYF

V: TRBV4-2
J: TRBJ2-3
CDR3: CASSHSRTSGTDTQYF

V: TRBV5-1
J: TRBJ2-5
CDR3: CASSLGRGAETQYF

V: TRBV7-9
J: TRBJ2-7
CDR3: CASSPPGQAPYEQYF

V: TRBV20-1
J: TRBJ2-1
CDR3: CSARGLAVYNEQFF

V: TRBV20-1
J: TRBJ2-1
CDR3: CSASDYGRSEQFF

V: TRBV5-1
J: TRBJ2-2
CDR3: CASSLEGQVNTGELFF

V: TRBV6-2/TRBV6-3
J: TRBJ1-5
CDR3: CASSPQGSQPQHF

V: TRBV28
J: TRBJ2-2
CDR3: CASTYSVNTGELFF

V: TRBV5-5
J: TRBJ1-5
CDR3: CASSRRGYQPQHF

V: TRBV3-1
J: TRBJ1-2
CDR3: CASSQDLRALNYGYTF

V: TRBV7-2
J: TRBJ2-3
CDR3: CASSFRADTQYF

V: TRBV11-2
J: TRBJ2-3
CDR3: CASSLGGGSGTDTQYF

V: TRBV12-3/TRBV12-4
J: TRBJ1-6
CDR3: CASSLVGGNSPLHF

V: TRBV7-2
J: TRBJ2-3
CDR3: CASSLSLDSRKYF

V: TRBV29-1
J: TRBJ2-7
CDR3: CSVEGDRAYEQYF

V: TRBV29-1
J: TRBJ2-7
CDR3: CSVAMDHRGFSYEQYF

V: TRBV5-8
J: TRBJ2-3
CDR3: CASSLGGVTDTQYF